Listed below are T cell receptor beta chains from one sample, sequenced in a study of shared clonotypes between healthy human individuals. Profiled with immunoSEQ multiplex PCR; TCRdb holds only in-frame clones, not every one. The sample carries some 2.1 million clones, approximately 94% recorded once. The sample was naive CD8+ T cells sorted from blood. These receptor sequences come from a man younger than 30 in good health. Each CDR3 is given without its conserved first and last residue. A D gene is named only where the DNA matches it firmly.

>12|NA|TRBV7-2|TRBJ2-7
ASSLPIGSYEQY
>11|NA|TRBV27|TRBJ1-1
ASSLSGLREAF
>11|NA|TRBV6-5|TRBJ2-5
ASGSWGQETQY
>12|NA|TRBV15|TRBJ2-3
ATSSGYGTDTQY
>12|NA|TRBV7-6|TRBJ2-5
ASSLGARGETQY
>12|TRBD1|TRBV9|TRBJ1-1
ASSPSTGRAEAF
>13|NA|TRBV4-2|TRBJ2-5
ASRGGQGNQETQY
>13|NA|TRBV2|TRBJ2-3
ASSEEGPGTDTQY
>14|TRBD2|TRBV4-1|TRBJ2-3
ASSPGTSIGTDTQY
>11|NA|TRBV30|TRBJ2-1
AWSAPSSNEQF
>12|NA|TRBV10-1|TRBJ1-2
ASSSGHPNYSYT
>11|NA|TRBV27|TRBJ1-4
ASSLDWNEKLF
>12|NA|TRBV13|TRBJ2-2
ASSLTENTGELF
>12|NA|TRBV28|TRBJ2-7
ASSLSVRTYEQY
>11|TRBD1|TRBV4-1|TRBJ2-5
ASSGQGEETQY